This paragraph reports one T cell receptor (beta chain). Profiled with immunoSEQ multiplex PCR; TCRdb holds only in-frame clones, not every one. This sample yields around 36,000 clones, of which roughly 90% are seen a single time; 13% belongs to the top ten. This sample was included in a study of T cell changes during pregnancy in multiple sclerosis. Per the germline V gene, CDR1 is SNHLY and CDR2 is FYNNEI. CDR3 size: 15 residues. With V trimmed by 2 bases and J by 2 bases, 5 bases remained unmatched. J is TRBJ2-7 and V is TRBV2; 8 bases map to TRBD2. The sample was CD8+ T cells from peripheral blood mononuclear cells, taken in the first trimester of pregnancy. This TCR was sampled from a female donor with multiple sclerosis, enrolled in a pregnancy study. CDR3 sequence (DNA): TGTGCCAGCAGTGAATCGGGGACTAGTCCCTACGAGCAGTACTTC. It translates to CASSESGTSPYEQYF.